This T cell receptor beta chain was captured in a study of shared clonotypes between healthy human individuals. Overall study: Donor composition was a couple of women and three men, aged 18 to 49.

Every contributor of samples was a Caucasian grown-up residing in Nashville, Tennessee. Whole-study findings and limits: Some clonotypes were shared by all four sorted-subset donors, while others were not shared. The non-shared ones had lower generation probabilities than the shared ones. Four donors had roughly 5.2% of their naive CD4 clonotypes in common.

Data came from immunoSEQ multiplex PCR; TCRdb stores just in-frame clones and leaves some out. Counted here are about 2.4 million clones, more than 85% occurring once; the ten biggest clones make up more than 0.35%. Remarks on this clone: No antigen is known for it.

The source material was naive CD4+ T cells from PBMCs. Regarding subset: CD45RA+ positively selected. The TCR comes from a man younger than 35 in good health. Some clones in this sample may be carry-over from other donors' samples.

The CDR3 coding sequence is TGTGCCATCAGTGAAAGGGGGGCCGGGAGGGACACCGGGGAGCTGTTTTTT. It specifies CAISERGAGRDTGELFF. The chain uses TRBV10-3 and TRBJ2-2; TRBD2 aligns across 8 bases. The CDR3 totals 17 residues. Germline CDR1 ENHRY, CDR2 SYGVKD. The trim removed 3 bases at V and 3 bases at J, leaving 9 bases unmatched.